This T cell receptor (beta chain) is drawn from a study of OX40 agonist ivuxolimab in advanced cancers. For the study at large: At 0.01 to 10 mg/kg, ivuxolimab was administered intravenously to patients every 2 weeks. The study's findings and limits: Clonal expansion in partial responders at 0.1-3.0 mg/kg ranked among the lowest. Part of the nonresponder group also had normalized T-cell clonal expansion that was low. Relative to CD4+ cells, CD8+ T cells on average had more expanded clones.

Germline V lookup: CDR1 SGHTA, CDR2 FQGNSA. With 3 bases clipped from V and 4 bases from J, the junction kept 2 bases outside the gene matches. The length of the CDR3 is 13 residues. Profiled with immunoSEQ multiplex PCR; TCRdb holds only in-frame clones, not every one. The sample has 65,000 to 95,000 clones, around nine tenths seen once. On this clone itself: Its antigen is unidentified.

The source of this sequence is an adult with an advanced solid tumor such as melanoma, head and neck, liver or kidney cancer. J is TRBJ2-5 and V is TRBV7-2; TRBD2 matches 7 bases. The sequencing used CD4+ or CD8+ T cells sorted from blood, collected in a trial of the OX40 agonist ivuxolimab. In DNA, the CDR3 is TGTGCCAGCAGCTTCATAGCGGGAGAGACCCAGTACTTC. Translating gives CASSFIAGETQYF. The full variable domain, its missing parts supplied by reference TRBV7-2 and TRBJ2-5, is GAGVSQSPSNKVTEKGKDVELRCDPISGHTALYWYRQSLGQGLEFLIYFQGNSAPDKSGLPSDRFSAERTGGSVSTLTIQRTQQEDSAVYLCASSFIAGETQYFGPGTRLLVL.